This T cell receptor (beta chain) was recorded in a study of tumor-infiltrating lymphocytes in glioblastoma multiforme. General study findings and limits: Detected clone frequencies may not reflect cell counts, being RNA-based.

TCRB libraries came from RNA via three nested multiplex PCR rounds. A C-beta primer primed TCRB cDNA from roughly 0.51 ug RNA. Unique molecular identifiers were not described for the libraries. TCRdb called the multiplex PCR reads again in MiXCR, with one record for every CDR3 protein. The sample lists about 15,000 distinct CDR3 sequences, over 65% seen once, with less than 45% in the top ten. Germline CDR1 reads DFQATT; CDR2 reads SNEGSKA (reference sequence). Deletions cut 0 bases from V and 8 bases from J, with 14 bases between. The CDR3 runs to 14 residues. As concerns this clonotype: Its antigen remains unidentified.

The chain couples TRBV20-1 to TRBJ2-1, with D possibly being TRBD1 (5 bases). The sample comprised brain tumor tissue. The source is a male donor with glioblastoma. The CDR3 spells CSARDGAVRYEQFF. CDR3 in DNA: TGCAGTGCTAGAGATGGGGCAGTGCGGTATGAGCAGTTCTTC.